The T cell receptor (beta chain) described here comes from a study of T cell repertoires in cytomegalovirus infection. About the study: Use of recently identified HLA-C-restricted and well-studied HLA-B-restricted CMV epitopes was part of the study. Indicated by public TCR beta signatures were CMV infection and matching HLA type.

Study-wide results and caveats: The cumulative frequency of public TCR beta families identified carriers of CMV plus the relevant HLA. The study found HLA-C-restricted CMV-specific TCR beta clonotypes dominating the ex vivo response.

Germline assignment: CDR1 MNHNY and CDR2 SVGAGI (reference sequence). The V end was cut by 2 bases, the J end by 2 bases, with 7 bases between. The CDR3 totals 14 residues. TCRdb passed the reads through MiXCR, listing each CDR3 protein once. Of 250,000 to 300,000 distinct CDR3 sequences listed, 20% to 25% are singletons. With respect to this clonotype: Its matching antigen is unknown.

The clonotype was recovered from a human donor in good health (CMV status not recorded). Some clones in this sample may be carry-over from other donors' samples. The sample in question was cultured PBMCs, obtained from culture after CMV antigen stimulation. V gene TRBV6-6 combines with J gene TRBJ1-5; the D is unclear. The CDR3 DNA reads TGTGCCAGCAGTTACCAATTTGGCAATCAGCCCCAGCATTTT. Translating it yields CASSYQFGNQPQHF.